One sample yielded the 30 T cell receptor beta chains listed below, sequenced in a study of T cells of healthy individuals. TCRdb itself ran the 5' RACE reads through MiXCR, one entry per CDR3 protein. Of about 96,000 distinct CDR3 sequences detected, about 16% appear once; the ten largest clones hold 6.2%. The receptors stem from a human donor in good health.

This clonotype came up a few times. The chain is built from TRBV12-3 or TRBV12-4 and TRBJ1-2, with a tentative D call TRBD1 (6 bases). The CDR3 consists of 14 residues. V lost 2 bases and J 7 bases, leaving 14 bases between the germline ends. The CDR3 loop is CASSLRRGIGGYTF. In DNA form, the CDR3 reads TGTGCCAGCAGTTTACGCAGGGGAATTGGTGGCTACACCTTC.

This clonotype appeared many times. The chain has TRBV6-2 or TRBV6-3 and TRBJ1-5; possibly TRBD1 for D (6 bases). V lost 6 bases to trimming and J lost 9 bases, with 12 bases between them. The CDR3 runs 12 residues. From germline, CDR1 is MNHEY and CDR2 SVGEGT. This CDR3 reads CASSHRVLPQHF. DNA for the CDR3: TGTGCCAGCAGCCACAGGGTGCTGCCCCAGCATTTT.

This chain links TRBV5-1 with TRBJ2-7; D gene uncertain. The CDR3 contains 13 residues. Germline CDR1 and CDR2: SGHRS and YFSETQ. V was trimmed by 0 bases and J by 7 bases, leaving 11 bases between them. The CDR3 DNA reads TGCGCCAGCAGCTTGGACGGACCCCCAGAGCAGTACTTC. Translation: CASSLDGPPEQYF.

The chain employs TRBV20-1 and TRBJ2-7; D possibly corresponds to TRBD1 (6 bases). V dropped 0 bases and J dropped 4 bases, with 13 bases sitting between them. CDR1 and CDR2 from the germline V gene are DFQATT and SNEGSKA (reference sequence). The CDR3 is made up of 14 amino acids. DNA of the CDR3: TGCAGTGCTAGAGATCCCAGGGGCCGTTACGAGCAGTACTTC. The encoded protein is CSARDPRGRYEQYF.

The rearrangement links TRBV29-1 to TRBJ2-1, with a possible D match to TRBD1 (7 bases). The CDR3 consists of 16 residues. With 7 bases removed from V and 3 bases from J, the gap between germline ends came to 22 bases. Germline V gene sequence: CDR1 SQVTM, CDR2 ANQGSEA. The CDR3 reads CSGKGARTTIYNEQFF. The CDR3 DNA is TGCAGCGGTAAGGGGGCCCGGACTACCATCTACAATGAGCAGTTCTTC.

This chain uses TRBV10-3 with TRBJ1-1; no firm D call. V was trimmed by 3 bases and J by 3 bases, leaving 11 bases between them. The germline gives CDR1 ENHRY, CDR2 SYGVKD. This CDR3 is 14 amino acids long. CDR3 protein: CAISDGGLYTEAFF. The CDR3 region has the DNA TGTGCCATCAGTGACGGTGGTCTATACACTGAAGCTTTCTTT.

The chain joins TRBV29-1 to TRBJ2-7, with a weak D call TRBD1 (5 bases). Germline V gene lookup returns CDR1 SQVTM and CDR2 ANQGSEA. CDR3 length: 12 amino acids. The V gene lost 3 bases and the J gene lost 6 bases, with 12 bases spanning the gap. The chain's CDR3 is CSVEAGYGEQYF. In DNA form, the CDR3 reads TGCAGCGTTGAGGCAGGGTACGGCGAGCAGTACTTC.

In this sample, this clonotype turned up many times. V and J are TRBV7-2 and TRBJ2-3, with D unclear. This CDR3 is built from 12 residues. Looked up from germline, CDR1 is SGHTA and CDR2 is FQGNSA. The germline V and J ends were trimmed by 4 bases and 10 bases, with 12 bases remaining between them. As DNA, the CDR3 is TGTGCCAGCAGCTCTGGAAACAGCGCGCAGTATTTT. Protein: CASSSGNSAQYF.

V usage is TRBV5-5 and J usage is TRBJ1-6, with 9 bases fitting TRBD1. Trimming took 4 bases from V and 9 from J; bases not matched to a gene: 5. CDR1 and CDR2 (germline): SGHKS, YYEKEE (reference sequence). This CDR3 comprises 14 residues. CDR3 protein: CASSVTGGGSPLHF. CDR3 nucleotides: TGTGCCAGCAGCGTGACAGGGGGTGGTTCACCCCTCCACTTT.

The chain uses TRBV20-1 and TRBJ2-7, with 7 bases aligning to TRBD2. The germline V gene encodes CDR1 DFQATT and CDR2 SNEGSKA (reference sequence). After removal of 3 bases from V and 0 bases from J, the junction contained 8 bases not matched to a gene. This CDR3 contains 15 residues. CDR3 region: CSASMSSGGSYEQYF. CDR3 nucleotide sequence: TGCAGTGCTAGTATGTCTAGCGGAGGCTCCTACGAGCAGTACTTC.

A remark on this clonotype: With a much larger clone just one base away, this may be a read error. This chain uses TRBV7-9 with TRBJ2-7, with no clear D. Germline CDR1 and CDR2: SEHNR and FQNEAQ (reference sequence). Deletions cut 3 bases from V and 3 bases from J, with 21 bases between. The length of the CDR3 is 17 residues. The CDR3 spells CASSFTMKGIGNYEQYF. CDR3 sequence (DNA): TGTGCCAGCAGCTTCACGATGAAAGGGATCGGCAACTACGAGCAGTACTTC.

J is TRBJ2-5 and V is TRBV4-1; D is perhaps TRBD1 (6 bases). Germline CDR1 reads MGHRA; CDR2 reads YSYEKL. CDR3 length: 14 residues. The V and J ends lost 4 bases and 5 bases respectively, with 14 bases between them. This chain's CDR3 is CASSRHRESETQYF. DNA for the CDR3: TGCGCCAGCAGCCGCCACAGGGAGTCCGAGACCCAGTACTTC.

This clonotype came up many times. V gene TRBV28 combines with J gene TRBJ1-3; maybe TRBD1 (5 bases). There are 15 residues in the CDR3. The germline CDR1 and CDR2 sequences are MDHEN and SYDVKM. V shed 6 bases and J shed 0 bases, with 12 bases lying between them. The DNA of the CDR3 is TGTGCCAGCAGCTACATAGACAGCTCTGGAAACACCATATATTTT. This codes for CASSYIDSSGNTIYF. The whole variable domain, filled in from reference TRBV28 and TRBJ1-3, reads DVKVTQSSRYLVKRTGEKVFLECVQDMDHENMFWYRQDPGLGLRLIYFSYDVKMKEKGDIPEGYSVSREKKERFSLILESASTNQTSMYLCASSYIDSSGNTIYFGEGSWLTVV.

There are many counts of this clonotype. The J gene is TRBJ2-1, the V gene TRBV20-1; TRBD2 agrees at 8 bases. J was trimmed by 7 bases and V by 3 bases; bases with no gene match: 14. Germline values: CDR1 DFQATT, CDR2 SNEGSKA (reference sequence). The CDR3 has 16 residues. The CDR3 bases are TGCAGTGCTAGGGCCCATCTAGCGGGCCGACAGAATGAGCAGTTCTTC. Translated, it gives CSARAHLAGRQNEQFF.

The sample holds many counts of this clonotype. The gene calls are TRBV29-1 and TRBJ2-3; 7 bases are a match to TRBD2. The V gene's germline CDR1 is SQVTM and CDR2 ANQGSEA. The CDR3 is 14 amino acids. The trim removed 1 base at V and 2 bases at J, leaving 3 bases unmatched. The CDR3 DNA reads TGCAGCGTTGAAGGGGGGGGTAACACAGATACGCAGTATTTT. Translation gives CSVEGGGNTDTQYF.

This clonotype was recorded many times. The genes are TRBV11-2 and TRBJ2-3; 9 nucleotides align to TRBD1. The germline CDR1 and CDR2 sequences are SGHAT and FQNNGV. The CDR3 is made up of 14 amino acids. J lost 5 bases, V lost 4 bases, and 4 bases had no gene match. The CDR3 nucleotides read TGTGCCAGCAGCTGGGACAGGGAGTTAGATACGCAGTATTTT. It yields the protein CASSWDRELDTQYF. Complete variable domain (other parts from reference TRBV11-2 and TRBJ2-3): EAGVAQSPRYKIIEKRQSVAFWCNPISGHATLYWYQQILGQGPKLLIQFQNNGVVDDSQLPKDRFSAERLKGVDSTLKIQPAKLEDSAVYLCASSWDRELDTQYFGPGTRLTVL.

This clonotype is judged medium-sized. The rearrangement links TRBV2 to TRBJ1-2; D gene uncertain. The ends were cut back, 3 bases at V and 3 bases at J, with 8 bases in the middle. The CDR3 spans 13 residues. CDR1 and CDR2 (germline): SNHLY, FYNNEI. The CDR3 DNA reads as TGTGCCAGCAGTGAGAGGCCCGACTATGGCTACACCTTC. Its translation is CASSERPDYGYTF.

This clonotype was seen a handful of times. The rearrangement uses TRBV6-2 or TRBV6-3 and TRBJ2-5; 8 positions agree with TRBD1. CDR3 length: 13 amino acids. The V gene's germline CDR1 is MNHEY and CDR2 SVGEGT. V shed 7 bases, J shed 4 bases, and the junction held 5 bases outside the gene matches. CDR3 sequence: CASTTGGRETQYF. As DNA, the CDR3 is TGTGCCAGCACAACAGGGGGGCGAGAGACCCAGTACTTC.

This clonotype was detected ten times or more. V gene TRBV6-1 combines with J gene TRBJ2-1; no clear D gene. V lost 5 bases and J 5 bases, leaving 10 bases between the germline ends. The CDR3 is 13 residues long. The V gene's germline CDR1 is MNHNS and CDR2 SASEGT. CDR3 sequence (DNA): TGTGCCAGCAGTCCACGGACCCACAATGAGCAGTTCTTC. It yields the protein CASSPRTHNEQFF.

This clonotype was seen only a few times. V is TRBV5-6 and J is TRBJ2-6; 11 bases fit TRBD2. After removal of 4 bases from V and 2 bases from J, the junction contained 11 bases not matched to a gene. This CDR3 has 19 amino acids. Germline CDR1 is SGHDT and CDR2 is YYEEEE. CDR3 protein: CASSISGRAGGPGANVLTF. The CDR3 DNA reads as TGTGCCAGCAGCATTAGCGGGAGGGCCGGAGGACCTGGGGCCAACGTCCTGACTTTC.

This clonotype was seen more than once but under ten times. V is TRBV28 and J is TRBJ2-5, with D unclear. Germline assignment: CDR1 MDHEN and CDR2 SYDVKM. The ends were cut back, 7 bases at V and 2 bases at J, with 14 bases in the middle. The CDR3 extends over 14 amino acids. CDR3 DNA: TGTGCCAGCACCCGCTGGAGACTTCAAGAGACCCAGTACTTC. It encodes CASTRWRLQETQYF.

The CDR3 region is CASSQRARQGYEQYF. The DNA for the CDR3 is TGTGCCAGCAGCCAACGGGCTAGACAAGGCTACGAGCAGTACTTC. V is TRBV4-2 and J is TRBJ2-7; D is unresolved. The CDR3 is 15 amino acids. V lost 2 bases, J lost 3 bases, and 14 bases lay in between. CDR1 and CDR2 from the germline V gene are LGHNA and YNFKEQ.

This clonotype was detected a few times. The CDR3 region has the DNA TGTGCCATCAGCACTAGCGGGGGGGCAGATACGCAGTATTTT. It is translated as CAISTSGGADTQYF. The V call is TRBV10-3, the J call TRBJ2-3; 13 bases are a match to TRBD2. Germline V gene sequence: CDR1 ENHRY, CDR2 SYGVKD. Germline trimming cut 6 bases from V and 4 bases from J; bases unmatched to any gene: 1. The CDR3 has 14 amino acids.

This clonotype was found a few times. The rearrangement joins TRBV5-1 to TRBJ2-1, with a tentative D call TRBD2 (6 bases). CDR3 length equals 14 residues. The V gene lost 4 bases and the J gene lost 9 bases, with 17 bases spanning the gap. Germline-derived CDR1 and CDR2 are SGHRS and YFSETQ. The CDR3 loop reads CASSRGTDGGEQFF. As DNA, the CDR3 is TGCGCCAGCAGCCGCGGGACTGATGGCGGTGAGCAGTTCTTC.

This clonotype has at least ten counts. V gene TRBV29-1 combines with J gene TRBJ2-3, with D perhaps matching TRBD1 (6 bases). The CDR3 covers 14 residues. Trimming pared 4 bases from V and 7 bases from J, leaving 18 bases between. Germline V lookup: CDR1 SQVTM, CDR2 ANQGSEA. The chain's CDR3 is CSVGRPGERNTQYF. In DNA, the CDR3 is TGCAGCGTTGGTAGACCAGGGGAGAGGAATACGCAGTATTTT.

This clonotype appeared many times. This chain's CDR3 is CATSRDIWETQYF. CDR3 nucleotides: TGTGCCACCAGCAGGGATATATGGGAGACCCAGTACTTC. The genes are TRBV15 and TRBJ2-5; D is uncertain. The CDR3 contains 13 residues. Trimming removed 3 bases from V and 5 bases from J, with 10 bases in between. Germline V gene sequence: CDR1 LNHNV, CDR2 YYDKDF (reference sequence).

This clonotype has just a few counts. The rearrangement links TRBV20-1 to TRBJ2-1; TRBD2 matches 7 bases. In germline, CDR1 is DFQATT, CDR2 SNEGSKA (reference sequence). The CDR3 is 15 residues long. With 1 base clipped from V and 3 bases from J, the junction kept 6 bases outside the gene matches. CDR3 in DNA: TGCAGTGCTAGAGTTGCAGCGGGGATCTACAATGAGCAGTTCTTC. Translated: CSARVAAGIYNEQFF.

As to this clonotype: A clone one base away is much larger, so this may be a read error. This rearrangement joins TRBV7-8 to TRBJ2-1; 9 positions match TRBD1. This CDR3 is built from 15 residues. Germline V gene sequence: CDR1 SGHVS, CDR2 FQNEAQ. The junction had 12 bases not matched to a gene; V was cut back by 5 bases and J by 10 bases. CDR3 sequence (DNA): TGTGCCAGCAGCCCATGGGACAGGGCATTATACGAGCAGTTCTTC. Residues: CASSPWDRALYEQFF.

This clonotype has only one observation. The chain links TRBV15 to TRBJ2-7; 10 bases match TRBD1. CDR1 and CDR2 from the germline V gene are LNHNV and YYDKDF (reference sequence). The V gene end was trimmed by 1 base and the J gene end by 0 bases; junction bases not matched to a gene: 6. The CDR3 length is 17 residues. CDR3 nucleotides: TGTGCCACCAGCAGAGGCTACAGGACAGGGGGCTCCTACGAGCAGTACTTC. Residues: CATSRGYRTGGSYEQYF. The whole variable domain, remainder taken from reference TRBV15 and TRBJ2-7, is DAMVIQNPRYQVTQFGKPVTLSCSQTLNHNVMYWYQQKSSQAPKLLFHYYDKDFNNEADTPDNFQSRRPNTSFCFLDIRSPGLGDTAMYLCATSRGYRTGGSYEQYFGPGTRLTVT.

This clonotype was detected only a few times. This chain connects TRBV6-5 to TRBJ2-5; D possibly corresponds to TRBD1 (6 bases). The CDR3 length is 12 residues. V was pared by 10 bases and J by 2 bases, with 11 bases between. Germline lookup yields CDR1 MNHEY and CDR2 SVGAGI. The CDR3 spells CATQDRQETQYF. The CDR3 DNA is TGTGCCACACAGGACAGACAAGAGACCCAGTACTTC.